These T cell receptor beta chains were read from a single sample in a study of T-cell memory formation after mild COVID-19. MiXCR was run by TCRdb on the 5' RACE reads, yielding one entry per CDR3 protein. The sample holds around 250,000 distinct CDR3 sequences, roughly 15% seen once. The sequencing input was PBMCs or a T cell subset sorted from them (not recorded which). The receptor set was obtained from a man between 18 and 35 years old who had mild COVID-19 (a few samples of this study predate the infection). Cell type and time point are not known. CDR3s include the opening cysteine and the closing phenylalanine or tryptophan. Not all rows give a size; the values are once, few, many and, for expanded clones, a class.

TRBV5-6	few	CASSLTGSPQNIQYF
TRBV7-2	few	CASSLRTVNEQFF
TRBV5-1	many	CASSSGTEGTEAFF
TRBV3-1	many	CASSQKGLAGGLRTDTQYF
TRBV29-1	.	CSVESGGGYEQYF
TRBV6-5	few	CASSSGAQYNSPLHF
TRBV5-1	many	CASSGGSYSSTDTQYF
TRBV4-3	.	CASSQDVRAELYEQYF
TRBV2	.	CASNSDRGTEAFF
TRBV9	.	CASSVVQGGGQTDTQYF
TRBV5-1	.	CASSLTGPSTDTQYF
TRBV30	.	CAWSLRGSGTQYF
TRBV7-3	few	CASTPGLASGANVLTF
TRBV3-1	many	CASSQYRGTNYGYTF
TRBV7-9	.	CASSLVSSGAKTQYF
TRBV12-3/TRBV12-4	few	CASTLRMGSGNTIYF
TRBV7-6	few	CASSLAPASDEQFF
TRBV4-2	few	CASSQDLYPNTEAFF
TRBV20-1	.	CSARETSSNQPQHF
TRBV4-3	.	CASSEASGGYNEQFF
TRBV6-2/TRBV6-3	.	CASSSAGTDYSNQPQHF
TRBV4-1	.	CASSQGTASPLHF
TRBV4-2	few	CASSQSAGDRVTHNEQFF
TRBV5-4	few	CASSLGKADTQYF
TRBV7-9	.	CASSYLVDTQYF
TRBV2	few	CASLTGSTYEQYF
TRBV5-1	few	CASSLISGNNEQFF
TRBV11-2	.	CASSSLVEVYNEQFF
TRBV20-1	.	CSARGQVQDSPLHF
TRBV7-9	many	CASSPVRGNTGELFF
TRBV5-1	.	CASSWGLAGADTQYF
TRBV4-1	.	CASSQDPGVLEAFF
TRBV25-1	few	CASSESGRTAPQHF
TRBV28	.	CASSTGTGGQKLFF
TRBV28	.	CASRPTNPGEKLFF
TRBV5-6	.	CASSLKGVDTQYF
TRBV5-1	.	CASSLEGSPEGKLFF
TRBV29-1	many	CSVVHGEGQPQHF
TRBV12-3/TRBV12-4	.	CASILGQRGPNTGELFF
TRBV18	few	CASSPGRSGNTIYF
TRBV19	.	CASSTGTSFGGYTF
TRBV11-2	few	CASSPALGVGQPQHF
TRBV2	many	CASSDGGPSTDTQYF
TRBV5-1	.	CASSIDTDTQYF
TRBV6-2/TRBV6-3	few	CASRLRGGTEAFF
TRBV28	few	CASSAGTHRIGQFF
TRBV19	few	CASRRGGEQYF
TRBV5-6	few	CASSWGGSPLHF
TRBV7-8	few	CASNVGEDYYEQYF
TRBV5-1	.	CASTRGENTEAFF
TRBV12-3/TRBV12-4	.	CASNPGQGAVQETQYF
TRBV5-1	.	CASSSSLEQYF
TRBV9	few	CASSVEADILYGYTF
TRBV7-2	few	CASRVGPNTEAFF
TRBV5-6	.	CASSLLADTNTGELFF